One and the same sample provided the 23 T cell receptor beta chains below, sequenced in a study of shared clonotypes between healthy human individuals. CD45RO-negative CD8 cells positively selected for CCR7 made up the naive population, which excluded terminally differentiated effector memory CD45RA+ cells. This table comes from immunoSEQ multiplex PCR, and its TCRdb copy is limited to in-frame clones, with some not included. This table holds millions of clones, approximately 94% found once. Sequencing was done on a sample of naive CD8+ T cells from PBMCs. The receptors here all came from a man aged 18 to 30 in good health. Some clones in this sample may be carry-over from other donors' samples.

The rearrangement links TRBV27 to TRBJ2-7; 7 bases agree with TRBD2. The CDR3 covers 15 residues. Germline CDR1 reads MNHEY; CDR2 reads SMNVEV (reference sequence). After removal of 6 bases from V and 3 bases from J, the junction contained 11 bases not matched to a gene. The CDR3 region is CASRGGEVAGYEQYF. CDR3 DNA sequence: TGTGCCAGCAGGGGGGGGGAGGTAGCGGGCTACGAGCAGTACTTC.

The J gene is TRBJ2-5, the V gene TRBV27, with D perhaps assigned TRBD1 or TRBD2 (5 bases each). The germline V gene has CDR1 MNHEY and CDR2 SMNVEV (reference sequence). The CDR3 totals 13 residues. Trimming stripped 6 bases from V and 9 bases from J, with 17 bases between. The CDR3 region is CASRRTGEGAQYF. As DNA, the CDR3 is TGTGCCAGCAGGAGGACTGGTGAAGGGGCCCAGTACTTC.

Concerning this clone: Other nucleotide sequences in the sample specify the same CDR3. The chain couples TRBV19 to TRBJ2-5; maybe TRBD2 (6 bases). The CDR3 extends over 13 amino acids. Germline CDR1 is LNHDA and CDR2 is SQIVND (reference sequence). Trimming pared 6 bases from V and 3 bases from J, leaving 11 bases between. The CDR3 loop reads CASRRGGEETQYF. The CDR3 DNA is TGTGCCAGTAGAAGAGGAGGGGAAGAGACCCAGTACTTC.

This chain links TRBV27 with TRBJ1-5; 10 nucleotides align to TRBD1. V gave up 6 bases and J gave up 3 bases; unmatched junction bases: 5. Germline loops: CDR1 MNHEY, CDR2 SMNVEV (reference sequence). The CDR3 is made up of 15 amino acids. CDR3 nucleotides: TGTGCCAGCAGAAGGGACAGGGGATACAATCAGCCCCAGCATTTT. Amino acid sequence: CASRRDRGYNQPQHF.

The CDR3 DNA follows: TGTGCCACGGGGAAGACACTGTCCAAATTCAATGAGCAGTTCTTC. This sequence encodes CATGKTLSKFNEQFF. The chain combines TRBV7-8 with TRBJ2-1; perhaps TRBD2 as D (5 bases). This CDR3 has 15 residues. Germline V CDR1 and CDR2: SGHVS, FQNEAQ. V was trimmed by 10 bases and J by 6 bases, leaving 22 bases between them.

The chain is built from TRBV27 and TRBJ2-7; D remains ambiguous. Germline V CDR1 and CDR2: MNHEY, SMNVEV (reference sequence). The CDR3 contains 16 residues. V lost 5 bases and J lost 0, with 17 bases in between. CDR3 nucleotides: TGTGCCAGCAGTCCACGGAGAGCCTTGAGCTCCTACGAGCAGTACTTC. As protein: CASSPRRALSSYEQYF.

The genes are TRBV25-1 and TRBJ2-1; 12 bases agree with TRBD1. This CDR3 has 16 amino acids. Germline V CDR1 and CDR2: MGHDK, SYGVNS. Trimming cost V 4 bases and J 3 bases; bases outside gene matches: 4. CDR3: CASSGGQGAVYNEQFF. For the CDR3, the DNA is TGTGCCAGCAGTGGGGGACAGGGGGCGGTCTACAATGAGCAGTTCTTC.

The V and J genes are TRBV7-7 and TRBJ2-3; D ambiguous. The ends were cut back, 5 bases at V and 6 bases at J, with 12 bases in the middle. Per germline, CDR1 SSHAT and CDR2 FNYEAQ (reference sequence). The length of the CDR3 is 13 residues. DNA of the CDR3: TGTGCCAGCAGCCCCCATCGGGCGGATACGCAGTATTTT. Protein product: CASSPHRADTQYF.

This clone was seen once. The chain couples TRBV9 to TRBJ2-1; D call uncertain. CDR1 is SGDLS and CDR2 is YYNGEE in the germline V gene. Trimming took 0 bases from V and 7 from J, leaving 11 bases between them. The CDR3 consists of 14 residues. CDR3 residues: CASSVARRVNEQFF. The CDR3 DNA is TGTGCCAGCAGCGTAGCGCGGAGAGTGAATGAGCAGTTCTTC.

V usage is TRBV27 and J usage is TRBJ2-7; TRBD2 aligns across 8 bases. This CDR3 has 15 residues. The V and J ends lost 2 bases and 2 bases, in that order; junction bases with no gene match: 5. Germline loops: CDR1 MNHEY, CDR2 SMNVEV (reference sequence). The CDR3 DNA sequence: TGTGCCAGCAGTTTAATAACGGGACTAGCCTACGAGCAGTACTTC. Translating it yields CASSLITGLAYEQYF.

This rearrangement joins TRBV4-2 to TRBJ2-5; TRBD2 matches at 9 bases. Germline V lookup: CDR1 LGHNA, CDR2 YNFKEQ. The CDR3 totals 15 residues. The trim removed 2 bases at V and 5 bases at J, leaving 6 bases unmatched. The CDR3 here is CASSQPGTSKETQYF. The CDR3 nucleotides read TGTGCCAGCAGCCAACCCGGGACTAGCAAGGAGACCCAGTACTTC.

The rearrangement links TRBV28 to TRBJ2-7; weak D call: TRBD2 (6 bases). CDR3 size: 15 residues. Per the germline V gene, CDR1 is MDHEN and CDR2 is SYDVKM. V was pared by 5 bases and J by 0 bases, with 14 bases between. The CDR3 sequence: CASSGGEDNSYEQYF. The CDR3 DNA is TGTGCCAGCAGTGGCGGGGAGGACAACTCCTACGAGCAGTACTTC. Full variable domain (missing parts from reference TRBV28 and TRBJ2-7): DVKVTQSSRYLVKRTGEKVFLECVQDMDHENMFWYRQDPGLGLRLIYFSYDVKMKEKGDIPEGYSVSREKKERFSLILESASTNQTSMYLCASSGGEDNSYEQYFGPGTRLTVT.

Remarks on this clone: The same CDR3 also results from other DNA sequences found in this sample. The chain couples TRBV15 to TRBJ1-5; D not resolved. CDR3 size: 13 residues. V lost 5 bases to trimming and J lost 4 bases, with 9 bases between them. Germline V CDR1 and CDR2: LNHNV, YYDKDF (reference sequence). CDR3 protein: CATSGGRNQPQHF. The DNA of the CDR3 is TGTGCCACCAGCGGTGGGAGGAATCAGCCCCAGCATTTT.

The chain uses TRBV19 and TRBJ2-7; tentative D call: TRBD1 (6 bases). The germline V gene encodes CDR1 LNHDA and CDR2 SQIVND (reference sequence). The CDR3 has 13 residues. The V gene lost 8 bases and the J gene lost 2 bases, with 13 bases spanning the gap. As DNA, the CDR3 is TGTGCCAGTGGACCGGGACAAGCCTACGAGCAGTACTTC. It yields the protein CASGPGQAYEQYF.

J is TRBJ2-7 and V is TRBV4-1; D is unclear. The CDR3 covers 15 residues. Germline-derived CDR1 and CDR2 are MGHRA and YSYEKL. V was cut by 4 bases and J by 2 bases, with 15 bases left in between. The CDR3 sequence is CASSLRWTETYEQYF. DNA of the CDR3: TGCGCCAGCAGCCTCCGCTGGACGGAGACCTACGAGCAGTACTTC.

The genes are TRBV15 and TRBJ2-1, with D possibly matching TRBD2 (6 bases). Deletions cut 0 bases from V and 1 base from J, with 19 bases between. CDR1 is LNHNV, CDR2 YYDKDF, per germline (reference sequence). The CDR3 covers 19 residues. Written as DNA, the CDR3 is TGTGCCACCAGCAGAGATGGCGGGTCTAGCGTTTATTCCTACAATGAGCAGTTCTTC. Translated: CATSRDGGSSVYSYNEQFF.

The chain uses TRBV6-5 and TRBJ2-5; D is perhaps TRBD2 (7 bases). This CDR3 region has 16 residues. Germline V lookup: CDR1 MNHEY, CDR2 SVGAGI. Deletions cut 3 bases from V and 4 bases from J, with 18 bases between. The CDR3 DNA follows: TGTGCCAGCAGTTATTGGTCTCGGGCGGGGGCAGAGACCCAGTACTTC. Protein sequence: CASSYWSRAGAETQYF.

About this clone: Additional DNA sequences in this sample encode the identical CDR3. V and J are TRBV5-1 and TRBJ1-1; TRBD1 might be the D (5 bases). This CDR3 contains 14 residues. The germline CDR1 and CDR2 sequences are SGHRS and YFSETQ. Trimming took 4 bases from V and 2 from J, leaving 12 bases between them. Here the CDR3 reads CASSLDSLNTEAFF. CDR3 sequence (DNA): TGCGCCAGCAGCCTCGACAGTCTTAACACTGAAGCTTTCTTT.

The chain has TRBV6-1 and TRBJ2-2; D gene ambiguous. Looked up from germline, CDR1 is MNHNS and CDR2 is SASEGT. This CDR3 has 17 residues. Trimming cost V 0 bases and J 0 bases, with 11 bases left between them. CDR3 residues: CASSEAAPRTNTGELFF. The CDR3 region has the DNA TGTGCCAGCAGTGAAGCGGCACCACGGACGAACACCGGGGAGCTGTTTTTT.

This clone was recorded once. The chain links TRBV5-1 to TRBJ1-1; D gene unclear. Germline assignment: CDR1 SGHRS and CDR2 YFSETQ. There are 13 residues in the CDR3. Trimming left V 0 bases short and J 6 bases short, with 9 bases between. Here the CDR3 reads CASSLDLLAEAFF. The DNA for the CDR3 is TGCGCCAGCAGCTTGGACTTATTAGCTGAAGCTTTCTTT.

The J gene is TRBJ2-7, the V gene TRBV28, with TRBD1 matching 7 bases. The V gene's germline CDR1 is MDHEN and CDR2 SYDVKM. This CDR3 has 18 residues. The ends lost 7 bases at V and 6 bases at J; junction bases unmatched: 24. The CDR3 protein is CASKGIVREQGPNGEQYF. The CDR3 bases are TGTGCCAGCAAGGGGATCGTGAGGGAACAGGGGCCCAACGGCGAGCAGTACTTC. The full variable domain, rest sourced from reference TRBV28 and TRBJ2-7, is DVKVTQSSRYLVKRTGEKVFLECVQDMDHENMFWYRQDPGLGLRLIYFSYDVKMKEKGDIPEGYSVSREKKERFSLILESASTNQTSMYLCASKGIVREQGPNGEQYFGPGTRLTVT.

The gene calls are TRBV9 and TRBJ2-1; the D gene could be TRBD1 or TRBD2 (5 bases each). Trimming took off 1 base at V and 4 bases at J, with 12 bases between the two ends. Germline V CDR1 and CDR2: SGDLS, YYNGEE. The CDR3 is 15 residues long. The CDR3 loop is CASSVNMGEYNEQFF. The DNA for the CDR3 is TGTGCCAGCAGCGTAAATATGGGGGAGTACAATGAGCAGTTCTTC.

V usage is TRBV5-1 and J usage is TRBJ2-3; 8 bases agree with TRBD2. CDR1 SGHRS and CDR2 YFSETQ come from the germline V gene. This CDR3 has 15 amino acids. The V and J ends lost 4 bases and 0 bases, in that order; junction bases with no gene match: 4. This CDR3 reads CASSGVAGSTDTQYF. The CDR3 DNA sequence: TGCGCCAGCAGCGGGGTAGCGGGGAGCACAGATACGCAGTATTTT.